The TCR beta chain under discussion was sequenced for a study of metastatic and nonmetastatic thyroid tumors (dated by TCRdb to about 2020). About the study as a whole: Repertoires from peripheral blood and from tumor or nodule tissue samples of malignant and benign thyroid patients were compared.

No patient had received any treatment before thyroid surgery. The study retrospectively analysed patient clinical samples collected from the early 2010s to the late 2010s using T-cell receptor beta sequencing. Findings and caveats that apply to the study as a whole: In both blood and tumor samples, TCR beta diversity was reported to be significantly higher in malignant tumors than in benign nodules.

Library creation used PCR. Sequencing was performed on an Illumina HiSeq 4000. High-throughput sequencing was used to profile the TCR beta-chain CDR3 region of each patient. For the original study's pipeline: CDR3 differences across clinicopathological groups were used to build a classifier for discriminating distant-metastatic papillary thyroid cancer patients. To measure repertoire diversity the researchers used the Shannon index, while the Morisita-Horn index served to gauge how similar the tumor and blood repertoires were. TCRdb itself trimmed the public reads at Q25 with fastp, ran MiXCR and retained productive beta chains. These V and J calls originate from TCRdb's pipeline instead of the authors' own analysis. Here the sample has about 39,000 clones; 9% to 14% occur a single time. 7% to 9.5% of the sample goes to the ten largest clones. Spanning cysteine to phenylalanine, the CDR3 consists of 16 amino acids. Only the CDR3 part of the read is kept: 48 bases, read in frame from the first base. The junction carries 20 bases between V and J, which are trimmed by 2 bases and 7 bases respectively. Via the germline V gene, CDR1 is MDHEN and CDR2 SYDVKM.

This clone showed up many times. The specificity of this receptor is unknown. Base quality data are lacking; no much larger clone is found one base away. This clonotype was sampled from a male donor with papillary thyroid cancer or a benign thyroid nodule (not recorded which). Some clones in this sample may be carry-over from other donors' samples. The chain joins TRBV28 to TRBJ2-5; the D gene is perhaps TRBD2, from 6 matching bases. Sequences were obtained from blood. The CDR3 reads as follows: CASSLLTGRGSRTQYF. DNA sequence: TGTGCCAGCAGTTTACTGACCGGGCGGGGCTCACGGACCCAGTACTTC.